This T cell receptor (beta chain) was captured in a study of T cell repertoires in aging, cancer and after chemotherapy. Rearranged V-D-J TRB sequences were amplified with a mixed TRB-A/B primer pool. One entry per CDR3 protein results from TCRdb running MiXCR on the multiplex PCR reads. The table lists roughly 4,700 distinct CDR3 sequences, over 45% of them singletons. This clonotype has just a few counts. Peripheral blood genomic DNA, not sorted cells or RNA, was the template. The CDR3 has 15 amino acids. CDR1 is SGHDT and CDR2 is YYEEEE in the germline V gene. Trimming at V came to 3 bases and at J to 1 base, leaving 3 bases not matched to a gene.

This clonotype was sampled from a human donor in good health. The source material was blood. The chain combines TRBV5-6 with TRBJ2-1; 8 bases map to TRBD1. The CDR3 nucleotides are TGTGCCAGCAGCTCTGACAGGGGATCCTACAATGAGCAGTTCTTC. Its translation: CASSSDRGSYNEQFF.